This T cell receptor (beta chain) originates from a study of T cell changes during pregnancy in multiple sclerosis. This clone came up a few times. Here immunoSEQ multiplex PCR was the method, and the copy in TCRdb shows in-frame clones only, minus some. This table has approximately 25,000 clones, around 90% appearing once. CDR3 length equals 13 residues. Losses at the gene ends were 8 bases for V and 7 bases for J; bases not matched to a gene: 10. From germline, CDR1 is SQVTM and CDR2 ANQGSEA. The specimen comprised CD4+ T cells from peripheral blood mononuclear cells, sampled in the first trimester of pregnancy. This receptor was obtained from a female donor in good health, enrolled as a control in a pregnancy study. The chain uses TRBV29-1 and TRBJ1-2, with 10 bases that match TRBD1. The CDR3 sequence is CSTWTGGISGYTF. The CDR3 nucleotides are TGCAGCACCTGGACAGGGGGAATCAGTGGCTACACCTTC.